The 24 T cell receptor beta chains below all came from one sample that was sequenced in a study of blood T cells in healthy people across ages. A J-beta primer mix and a sample-barcoded 5' primer were used in a second PCR of about 7 to 11 cycles. Via MiXCR, TCRdb re-called the 5' RACE reads, giving one row per CDR3 protein. Altogether about 630,000 distinct CDR3 sequences are present, more than 20% being singletons, with the ten largest covering 3.5% to 4%. The sequencing input was blood. The receptors here all came from a man in his 70s in good health.

Comment on this clonotype: With a much larger clone just one base away, this may be a read error. The chain uses TRBV6-6 and TRBJ2-7; D gene ambiguous. The CDR3 runs 11 residues. V lost 2 bases and J 2 bases, leaving 1 base between the germline ends. Germline V lookup: CDR1 MNHNY, CDR2 SVGAGI (reference sequence). CDR3: CASSYPYEQYF. The CDR3 bases are TGTGCCAGCAGTTACCCCTACGAGCAGTACTTC.

A few counts support this clonotype. The J gene is TRBJ1-2, the V gene TRBV3-1; 10 bases map to TRBD1. V shed 1 base and J 3 bases; nucleotides not matched to a gene: 2. The germline gives CDR1 LGHDT, CDR2 YNNKEL (reference sequence). The length of the CDR3 is 15 residues. The chain's CDR3 is CASSQAGQGHYGYTF. DNA for the CDR3: TGTGCCAGCAGCCAAGCGGGACAGGGGCACTATGGCTACACCTTC.

V is TRBV10-3 and J is TRBJ2-1; a weak D match, TRBD1 (6 bases). Germline lookup yields CDR1 ENHRY and CDR2 SYGVKD. The CDR3 is 11 amino acids. Trimming cost V 6 bases and J 7 bases, with 7 bases left between them. The CDR3 loop reads CAIRQGNEQFF. In DNA, the CDR3 is TGTGCCATCAGGCAGGGGAATGAGCAGTTCTTC.

CDR3 amino acids: CASSLGQGVTYEQYF. Written as DNA, the CDR3 is TGTGCCAGCAGCTTGGGACAGGGGGTTACCTACGAGCAGTACTTC. The chain is built from TRBV5-6 and TRBJ2-5; TRBD1 matches 9 bases. The end of the DNA aligns better with TRBJ2-7, so the J call may be wrong. Germline lookup yields CDR1 SGHDT and CDR2 YYEEEE. This CDR3 has 15 amino acids.

The rearrangement joins TRBV5-1 to TRBJ2-4; D ambiguous. The germline V gene encodes CDR1 SGHRS and CDR2 YFSETQ. The V end lost 0 bases, the J end lost 0 bases, and 10 bases lay between the germline ends. The CDR3 has 16 amino acids. The DNA for the CDR3 is TGCGCCAGCAGCTTGGAACAACACATAGCCAAAAACATTCAGTACTTC. Translating gives CASSLEQHIAKNIQYF.

This clonotype was detected only a few times. Here the CDR3 reads CASSLEFSQDTQYF. The CDR3, as DNA: TGCGCCAGCAGCTTGGAGTTTAGTCAAGATACGCAGTATTTT. This chain uses TRBV5-1 with TRBJ2-3; D gene ambiguous. Germline V gene lookup returns CDR1 SGHRS and CDR2 YFSETQ. This CDR3 region has 14 residues. Trimming removed 0 bases at V and 5 bases at J, with 10 bases between.

V is TRBV14 and J is TRBJ2-3, with D possibly matching TRBD2 (5 bases). Germline loops: CDR1 SGHDN, CDR2 FVKESK. The V end lost 4 bases, the J end lost 3 bases, and 8 bases lay between the germline ends. The CDR3 length is 13 residues. The CDR3 DNA sequence: TGTGCCAGCAGCCGCAGACTAACAGATACGCAGTATTTT. Amino acids: CASSRRLTDTQYF.

At least ten counts were recorded for this clonotype. The V gene is TRBV7-2, the J gene TRBJ2-5, with 9 bases fitting TRBD2. Germline V CDR1 and CDR2: SGHTA, FQGNSA. This CDR3 comprises 15 residues. J lost 5 bases, V lost 2 bases, and 6 bases had no gene match. The CDR3 protein is CASSLWEREVETQYF. CDR3 in DNA: TGTGCCAGCAGCTTATGGGAGCGGGAGGTTGAGACCCAGTACTTC.

This clonotype has only a few counts. The V gene is TRBV5-6, the J gene TRBJ2-5; D is ambiguous. The J call may be in error: the DNA end matches TRBJ2-7 better. The CDR3 spans 12 residues. CDR1 and CDR2 (germline): SGHDT, YYEEEE. The CDR3 coding sequence is TGTGCCAGCAGCTTCGCGCCGTCCGAGCAGTACTTC. Its protein is CASSFAPSEQYF.

This rearrangement joins TRBV5-5 to TRBJ2-3; 8 nucleotides match TRBD1. Germline CDR1 is SGHKS and CDR2 is YYEKEE (reference sequence). There are 15 residues in the CDR3. Trimming cost V 2 bases and J 3 bases; bases outside gene matches: 5. CDR3 nucleotide sequence: TGTGCCAGCAGCTTCGGCAGGGGGCTGACAGATACGCAGTATTTT. As protein: CASSFGRGLTDTQYF. Combining the CDR3 with reference TRBV5-5 and TRBJ2-3 gives the whole variable domain DAGVTQSPTHLIKTRGQQVTLRCSPISGHKSVSWYQQVLGQGPQFIFQYYEKEERGRGNFPDRFSARQFPNYSSELNVNALLLGDSALYLCASSFGRGLTDTQYFGPGTRLTVL.

The rearrangement links TRBV4-3 to TRBJ2-5; 7 bases are a match to TRBD2. The DNA end is more similar to TRBJ2-1, so the J call may be wrong. Per germline, CDR1 LGHNA and CDR2 YSLEER. This CDR3 region has 17 residues. The CDR3 nucleotides are TGCGCCAGCAGCCAAGAATTCACCCGACTAGCAACCAATGAGCAGTTCTTC. Protein product: CASSQEFTRLATNEQFF.

This clonotype has a handful of counts. The V gene is TRBV15, the J gene TRBJ2-1, with 11 bases aligning to TRBD2. CDR1 is LNHNV, CDR2 YYDKDF, per germline (reference sequence). The CDR3 is made up of 17 amino acids. The V and J ends lost 1 base and 0 bases, in that order; junction bases with no gene match: 2. The CDR3 DNA reads TGTGCCACCAGCAGAGCTACTAGCGGGAGCTCCTACAATGAGCAGTTCTTC. It encodes CATSRATSGSSYNEQFF.

The rearrangement links TRBV7-2 to TRBJ2-1, with no clear D. V was pared by 1 base and J by 4 bases, with 11 bases between. The V gene's germline CDR1 is SGHTA and CDR2 FQGNSA. The CDR3 extends over 15 amino acids. The CDR3 DNA follows: TGTGCCAGCAGCTTAGAGTTTGCCTCGTACAATGAGCAGTTCTTC. As protein: CASSLEFASYNEQFF.

This clonotype was picked up a small number of times. The rearrangement joins TRBV24-1 to TRBJ2-1; D gene uncertain. V was clipped by 5 bases and J by 6 bases, with 4 bases between them. The CDR3 spans 11 residues. CDR1 and CDR2 from the germline V gene are KGHDR and SFDVKD. The CDR3 protein is CATSGVNEQFF. The CDR3 bases are TGTGCCACCAGTGGGGTCAATGAGCAGTTCTTC.

The chain joins TRBV14 to TRBJ2-3; D is uncertain. CDR1 SGHDN and CDR2 FVKESK come from the germline V gene. Trimming stripped 1 base from V and 4 bases from J, with 6 bases between. This CDR3 has 13 residues. The CDR3 region has the DNA TGTGCCAGCAGCCAAGTGCTCTCAGATACGCAGTATTTT. As protein: CASSQVLSDTQYF.

This clonotype was counted only a few times. The chain joins TRBV5-6 to TRBJ2-6; D is undetermined. The CDR3 length is 13 residues. In germline, CDR1 is SGHDT, CDR2 YYEEEE. Trimming cost V 4 bases and J 3 bases, with 5 bases left between them. The CDR3 DNA follows: TGTGCCAGCAGCAGCCTTGGGGCCAACGTCCTGACTTTC. Its translation is CASSSLGANVLTF.

In its sample, this clonotype was seen a few times. V and J are TRBV12-3 or TRBV12-4 and TRBJ2-5, with a weak D call TRBD2 (6 bases). The tail of the sequence fits TRBJ2-1 better, so the J call may be wrong. The CDR3 consists of 14 residues. DNA of the CDR3: TGTGCCAGCAGTTTAACTAGCCGGTACAATGAGCAGTTCTTC. It yields the protein CASSLTSRYNEQFF.

This clonotype was picked up a small number of times. The chain is built from TRBV7-2 and TRBJ2-5; 8 nucleotides line up with TRBD1. The assigned J gene may be wrong: the sequence end matches TRBJ2-1 better. Germline V CDR1 and CDR2: SGHTA, FQGNSA. The CDR3 runs to 15 residues. This chain's CDR3 is CASSLTGGRYNEQFF. The CDR3, as DNA: TGTGCCAGCAGCCTCACAGGGGGGAGATACAATGAGCAGTTCTTC.

The rearrangement links TRBV5-1 to TRBJ1-1; possibly TRBD1 for D (5 bases). V lost 0 bases to trimming and J lost 5 bases, with 11 bases between them. The CDR3 extends over 14 amino acids. Germline V gene sequence: CDR1 SGHRS, CDR2 YFSETQ. The CDR3 sequence: CASSLDQGVTEAFF. The CDR3 coding sequence is TGCGCCAGCAGCTTGGACCAGGGTGTAACTGAAGCTTTCTTT.

The V and J genes are TRBV20-1 and TRBJ2-2, with D perhaps TRBD1 (5 bases). Germline-derived CDR1 and CDR2 are DFQATT and SNEGSKA (reference sequence). The CDR3 length is 14 residues. Trimming stripped 4 bases from V and 2 bases from J, with 11 bases between. CDR3 sequence (DNA): TGCAGTGCTAAAGACAGAGTAAACACCGGGGAGCTGTTTTTT. As protein: CSAKDRVNTGELFF.

The genes are TRBV6-1 and TRBJ2-2, with D possibly TRBD2 on 5 matching bases. V dropped 6 bases and J dropped 4 bases, with 9 bases sitting between them. The CDR3 loop spans 13 amino acids. Germline CDR1 is MNHNS and CDR2 is SASEGT. This CDR3 reads CASRGGLTGELFF. CDR3 in DNA: TGTGCCAGCAGAGGCGGGCTCACCGGGGAGCTGTTTTTT.

The table lists this clonotype with many counts. The rearrangement joins TRBV20-1 to TRBJ2-7; D might be TRBD2 (6 bases). This CDR3 spans 16 amino acids. Germline CDR1 and CDR2: DFQATT and SNEGSKA (reference sequence). The V and J ends lost 6 bases and 6 bases respectively, with 27 bases between them. For the CDR3, the DNA is TGCAGTGCCACCAACCGGGGACTCTCGTCCGGAGGCGAGCAGTACTTC. This encodes CSATNRGLSSGGEQYF.

There are many counts of this clonotype. J is TRBJ2-7 and V is TRBV2, with 8 bases identical to TRBD1. Germline V gives CDR1 SNHLY, CDR2 FYNNEI. Germline trimming cut 0 bases from V and 6 bases from J; bases unmatched to any gene: 7. The CDR3 spans 15 residues. The CDR3 reads CASSEARDRGSEQYF. The CDR3, as DNA: TGTGCCAGCAGTGAAGCGCGCGACAGGGGAAGCGAGCAGTACTTC.

J is TRBJ2-2 and V is TRBV19; D might be TRBD1 (6 bases). V shed 6 bases and J shed 4 bases, with 9 bases lying between them. Germline CDR1 reads LNHDA; CDR2 reads SQIVND (reference sequence). The CDR3 totals 13 residues. The CDR3 DNA sequence: TGTGCCAGTAGCCCAGGGGCCACCGGGGAGCTGTTTTTT. It translates to CASSPGATGELFF.